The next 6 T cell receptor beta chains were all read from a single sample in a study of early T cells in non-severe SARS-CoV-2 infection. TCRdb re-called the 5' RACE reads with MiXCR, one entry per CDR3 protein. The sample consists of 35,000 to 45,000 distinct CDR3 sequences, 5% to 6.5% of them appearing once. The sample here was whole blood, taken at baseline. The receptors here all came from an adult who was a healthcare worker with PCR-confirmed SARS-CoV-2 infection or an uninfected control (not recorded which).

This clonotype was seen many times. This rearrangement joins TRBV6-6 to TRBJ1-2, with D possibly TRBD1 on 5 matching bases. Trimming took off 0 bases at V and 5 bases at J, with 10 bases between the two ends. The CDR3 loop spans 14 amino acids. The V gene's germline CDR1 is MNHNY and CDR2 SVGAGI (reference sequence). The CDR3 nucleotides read TGTGCCAGCAGTTACTCGGCAGGGAATTATGGCTACACCTTC. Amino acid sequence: CASSYSAGNYGYTF.

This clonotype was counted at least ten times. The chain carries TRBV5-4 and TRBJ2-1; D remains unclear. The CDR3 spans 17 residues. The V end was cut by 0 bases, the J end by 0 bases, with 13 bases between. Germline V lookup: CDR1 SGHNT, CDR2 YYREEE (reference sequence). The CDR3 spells CASSLDATFSSYNEQFF. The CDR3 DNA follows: TGTGCCAGCAGCTTGGACGCGACGTTCAGCTCCTACAATGAGCAGTTCTTC.

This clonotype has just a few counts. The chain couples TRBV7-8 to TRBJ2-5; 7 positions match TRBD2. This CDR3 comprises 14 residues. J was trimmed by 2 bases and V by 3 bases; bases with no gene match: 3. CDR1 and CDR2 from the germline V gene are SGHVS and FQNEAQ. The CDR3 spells CASSLRTRQETQYF. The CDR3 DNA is TGTGCCAGCAGCTTGAGGACTAGGCAAGAGACCCAGTACTTC.

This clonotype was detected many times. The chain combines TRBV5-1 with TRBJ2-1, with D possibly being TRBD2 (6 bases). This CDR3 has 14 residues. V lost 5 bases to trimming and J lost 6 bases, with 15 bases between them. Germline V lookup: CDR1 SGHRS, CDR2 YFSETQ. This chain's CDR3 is CASSSGTSANEQFF. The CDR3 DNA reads TGCGCCAGCAGTTCAGGGACTTCGGCCAATGAGCAGTTCTTC.

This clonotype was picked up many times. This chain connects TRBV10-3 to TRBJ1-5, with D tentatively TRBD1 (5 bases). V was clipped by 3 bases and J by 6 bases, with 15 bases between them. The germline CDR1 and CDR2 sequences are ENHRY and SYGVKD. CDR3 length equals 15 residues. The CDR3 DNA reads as TGTGCCATCAGTGAAGGGGCAGGGCGAAGTCAGCCCCAGCATTTT. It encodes CAISEGAGRSQPQHF.

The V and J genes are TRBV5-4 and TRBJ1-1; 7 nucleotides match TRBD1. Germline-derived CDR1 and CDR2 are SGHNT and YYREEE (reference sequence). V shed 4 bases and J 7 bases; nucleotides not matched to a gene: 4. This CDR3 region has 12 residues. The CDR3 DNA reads TGTGCCAGCAGCGGGGGACAGCTTGAAGCTTTCTTT. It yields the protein CASSGGQLEAFF. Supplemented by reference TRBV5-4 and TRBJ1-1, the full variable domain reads ETGVTQSPTHLIKTRGQQVTLRCSSQSGHNTVSWYQQALGQGPQFIFQYYREEENGRGNFPPRFSGLQFPNYSSELNVNALELDDSALYLCASSGGQLEAFFGQGTRLTVV.